These T cell receptor beta chains were read from a single sample in a study of T cell responses to AZD1222 COVID-19 vaccine. TCRdb's table, derived via immunoSEQ multiplex PCR, lists solely in-frame clones and lacks some. The data show some 100,000 clones, 91% seen once. Sequenced material: peripheral blood, taken on day 0 of AZD1222 vaccination. The source is an adult in good health. Each CDR3 is given with its conserved first and last residue. A D gene is named only where the DNA matches it firmly. A clone size is listed for some rows: how often the clone was seen (once, few, many), or a class if it is expanded.

CDR3 protein	CDR3 DNA	clone size	D gene	V gene	J gene
CASSYRTWTSGVEQFF	TGTGCCAGCAGCTACCGCACATGGACTAGCGGAGTTGAGCAGTTCTTC	NA	TRBD2	TRBV7-8	TRBJ2-1
CASSTRRDRGRTNEKLFF	TGTGCCAGTAGTACACGCCGGGACAGGGGGCGGACTAATGAAAAACTGTTTTTT	NA	TRBD1	TRBV19	TRBJ1-4
CASSTASGRINSPLHF	TGTGCCAGTAGTACAGCATCGGGACGGATCAATTCACCCCTCCACTTT	NA	NA	TRBV19	TRBJ1-6
CASSWVGETQYF	TGTGCCAGCAGTTGGGTCGGAGAGACCCAGTACTTC	few	NA	TRBV6-2/TRBV6-3	TRBJ2-5
CASNRDPFGGANVLTF	TGTGCCAGCAACAGGGACCCCTTTGGTGGGGCCAACGTCCTGACTTTC	NA	NA	TRBV2	TRBJ2-6
CASSEQGAVITNEKLFF	TGTGCCAGCAGTGAACAGGGGGCGGTTATCACTAATGAAAAACTGTTTTTT	NA	TRBD1	TRBV2	TRBJ1-4
CASSLASYYEQYF	TGTGCCAGCAGCTTAGCGAGTTACTACGAGCAGTACTTC	NA	NA	TRBV7-2	TRBJ2-7
CASSWGDRAINSPLHF	TGCGCCAGCAGCTGGGGGGACAGGGCGATTAATTCACCCCTCCACTTT	NA	TRBD1	TRBV5-1	TRBJ1-6
CALRTGLYSPLHF	TGTGCCCTACGGACAGGGTTGTATTCACCCCTCCACTTT	NA	TRBD1	TRBV10-3	TRBJ1-6
CASSFPGNYGYTF	TGTGCCAGCAGTTTCCCGGGTAACTATGGCTACACCTTC	NA	NA	TRBV12-3/TRBV12-4	TRBJ1-2
CASSQLQGSNYNEQFF	TGTGCCAGCTCACAACTACAGGGGAGTAACTACAATGAGCAGTTCTTC	NA	TRBD1	TRBV18	TRBJ2-1
CASSPVGNYGYTF	TGTGCCAGCAGCCCGGTGGGTAACTATGGCTACACCTTC	NA	NA	TRBV28	TRBJ1-2
CSVSGNSYEQYF	TGCAGCGTCTCAGGGAACTCCTACGAGCAGTACTTC	once	NA	TRBV29-1	TRBJ2-7
CASSFNDRATSSYEQYF	TGCGCCAGCAGCTTCAACGACAGGGCTACTAGCTCCTACGAGCAGTACTTC	NA	TRBD1	TRBV5-1	TRBJ2-7
CASSIPRQATEAFF	TGTGCCAGTAGTATTCCCCGGCAGGCCACTGAAGCTTTCTTT	NA	NA	TRBV19	TRBJ1-1
CATREQGASGGYTF	TGTGCCACCAGAGAACAGGGGGCGTCGGGGGGCTACACCTTC	NA	TRBD1	TRBV24-1	TRBJ1-2
CASSVGWGEGSPLHF	TGTGCCAGCAGCGTAGGGTGGGGAGAGGGTTCACCCCTCCACTTT	once	NA	TRBV9	TRBJ1-6
CASSQSGQAPPEAFF	TGTGCCAGCAGCCAAAGTGGACAGGCACCTCCTGAAGCTTTCTTT	NA	TRBD1	TRBV3-1/TRBV3-2	TRBJ1-1
CASSLGVNTNYGYTF	TGCGCCAGCAGCTTGGGGGTGAATACTAACTATGGCTACACCTTC	NA	NA	TRBV5-1	TRBJ1-2
CASSWTGGNYGYTF	TGTGCCAGCAGCTGGACAGGGGGTAACTATGGCTACACCTTC	once	TRBD1	TRBV5-5	TRBJ1-2
CASSQGGQLAKNIQYF	TGTGCCAGCAGCCAAGGGGGGCAACTAGCCAAAAACATTCAGTACTTC	NA	NA	TRBV3-1/TRBV3-2	TRBJ2-4
CASSFTWRSGNTIYF	TGTGCCAGCAGCTTTACATGGCGATCTGGAAACACCATATATTTT	NA	NA	TRBV5-5	TRBJ1-3
CASSPGQIYGYTF	TGTGCCAGCAGCCCAGGACAGATCTATGGCTACACCTTC	NA	NA	TRBV6-5	TRBJ1-2
CAWSPALREAFF	TGTGCCTGGAGTCCTGCCCTTCGAGAAGCTTTCTTT	NA	NA	TRBV30	TRBJ1-1
CASSLWTFYTDTQYF	TGTGCCAGCAGTTTATGGACATTTTACACAGATACGCAGTATTTT	NA	NA	TRBV28	TRBJ2-3
CASSQPGQFLASYEQYF	TGCGCCAGCAGCCAGCCCGGACAGTTCCTCGCCTCCTACGAGCAGTACTTC	NA	NA	TRBV4-1	TRBJ2-7
CASSIVGLYQPQHF	TGTGCCAGTAGTATCGTGGGGCTCTATCAGCCCCAGCATTTT	once	NA	TRBV19	TRBJ1-5
CASSVVGLAQETQYF	TGTGCCAGCAGCGTAGTGGGACTAGCCCAAGAGACCCAGTACTTC	once	TRBD2	TRBV9	TRBJ2-5
CASSQQGLGGNTIYF	TGTGCCAGCTCACAACAGGGTTTAGGAGGAAACACCATATATTTT	NA	NA	TRBV18	TRBJ1-3
CASSQEPLAGEQYF	TGCGCCAGCAGCCAAGAACCCCTGGCAGGCGAGCAGTACTTC	NA	NA	TRBV4-1	TRBJ2-7
CASSGYWQAGYEQYF	TGTGCCAGCAGCGGCTATTGGCAGGCTGGCTACGAGCAGTACTTC	NA	NA	TRBV7-2	TRBJ2-7
CASSSNRGSSYNSPLHF	TGTGCCAGCAGCTCAAACAGGGGGAGCTCCTATAATTCACCCCTCCACTTT	NA	TRBD1	TRBV5-6	TRBJ1-6
CSVDRGMNTEAFF	TGCAGCGTTGATAGGGGTATGAACACTGAAGCTTTCTTT	NA	NA	TRBV29-1	TRBJ1-1
CSVDAGFGEKLFF	TGCAGCGTTGATGCAGGGTTCGGCGAAAAACTGTTTTTT	NA	NA	TRBV29-1	TRBJ1-4
CASSLGDRVPEAFF	TGTGCCAGCAGCTTGGGGGACAGGGTCCCTGAAGCTTTCTTT	NA	TRBD1	TRBV5-5	TRBJ1-1
CASSFGPGAYEQYF	TGTGCCAGCAGCTTCGGTCCGGGGGCCTACGAGCAGTACTTC	NA	NA	TRBV11-2	TRBJ2-7
CASSFGLSGQTNEKLFF	TGTGCCAGCAGCTTTGGTTTGTCAGGGCAAACTAATGAAAAACTGTTTTTT	NA	NA	TRBV7-8	TRBJ1-4
CASSRDRGLVEQYF	TGCGCCAGCAGTCGGGACAGGGGTTTGGTAGAGCAGTACTTC	NA	TRBD1	TRBV5-1	TRBJ2-7
CASSQGLKASEQFF	TGTGCCAGCAGCCAAGGACTAAAAGCCAGTGAGCAGTTCTTC	NA	NA	TRBV3-1/TRBV3-2	TRBJ2-1
CASKPGTLDGYTF	TGTGCCAGCAAGCCGGGGACCCTTGATGGCTACACCTTC	NA	NA	TRBV6-5	TRBJ1-2
CASALGGGGGYTF	TGTGCTAGTGCCCTAGGGGGAGGGGGCGGCTACACCTTC	NA	TRBD1	TRBV12-5	TRBJ1-2
CASSLFAGLNTEAFF	TGCGCCAGCAGCTTGTTTGCAGGTCTGAACACTGAAGCTTTCTTT	NA	NA	TRBV5-1	TRBJ1-1
CASSPLGLAGYEQYF	TGTGCCAGCAGCCCGCTGGGACTAGCAGGGTACGAGCAGTACTTC	NA	TRBD2	TRBV3-1/TRBV3-2	TRBJ2-7
CASSLGPNTEAFF	TGTGCCAGCAGTTTAGGGCCGAACACTGAAGCTTTCTTT	NA	NA	TRBV12-3/TRBV12-4	TRBJ1-1
CASGLPPRQPQHF	TGTGCTAGTGGTTTGCCCCCCCGGCAGCCCCAGCATTTT	NA	NA	TRBV12-5	TRBJ1-5
CASSIVRNTEAFF	TGTGCCAGTAGTATAGTTCGGAACACTGAAGCTTTCTTT	NA	NA	TRBV19	TRBJ1-1
CASSSWGAGNQPQHF	TGTGCCAGCAGTTCATGGGGGGCAGGTAATCAGCCCCAGCATTTT	NA	NA	TRBV7-2	TRBJ1-5
CASLPGTGFYEQYF	TGTGCCAGCCTCCCCGGGACAGGGTTCTACGAGCAGTACTTC	NA	TRBD1	TRBV6-5	TRBJ2-7
CASSQDITAATEAFF	TGTGCCAGCAGCCAAGATATCACAGCCGCCACTGAAGCTTTCTTT	NA	NA	TRBV3-1/TRBV3-2	TRBJ1-1
CASSGGTGVGYEQYF	TGTGCCAGCAGCGGAGGCACAGGGGTGGGATACGAGCAGTACTTC	NA	TRBD1	TRBV9	TRBJ2-7